The 27 T cell receptor beta chains presented below share a single source sample, sequenced in a study. TCRdb reanalysed the RT-PCR reads using MiXCR and keeps one entry per CDR3 protein. The sample lists more than 550,000 distinct CDR3 sequences, approximately 15% occurring once. Sequenced input: memory CD4+ T cells from blood. The source is a female donor in good health, serving as a healthy control.

CDR3 sequence: CASSLETGRDEQFF. CDR3 coding DNA: TGTGCCAGCAGCTTGGAAACAGGGAGGGATGAGCAGTTCTTC. The chain combines TRBV5-6 with TRBJ2-1; D is perhaps TRBD2 (7 bases). CDR3 length: 14 residues. The V end lost 0 bases, the J end lost 8 bases, and 12 bases lay between the germline ends. Germline CDR1 is SGHDT and CDR2 is YYEEEE.

This clonotype was observed a handful of times. V and J are TRBV5-1 and TRBJ2-5; 9 bases align to TRBD2. V dropped 5 bases and J dropped 5; count of bases not matched to a gene: 16. The germline CDR1 and CDR2 sequences are SGHRS and YFSETQ. CDR3 length equals 17 residues. The CDR3 protein is CASRRLSGGLARETQYF. The CDR3 coding sequence is TGCGCCAGCAGAAGATTGAGCGGGGGACTAGCTCGGGAGACCCAGTACTTC.

The table lists this clonotype with many counts. The chain is built from TRBV29-1 and TRBJ1-1; D call uncertain. The CDR3 totals 11 residues. Germline V gives CDR1 SQVTM, CDR2 ANQGSEA. The V gene lost 8 bases and the J gene lost 1 base, with 8 bases spanning the gap. CDR3: CSTRQNTEAFF. The CDR3 region has the DNA TGCAGCACTAGACAGAACACTGAAGCTTTCTTT. The full variable domain, its missing parts supplied by reference TRBV29-1 and TRBJ1-1, is SAVISQKPSRDICQRGTSLTIQCQVDSQVTMMFWYRQQPGQSLTLIATANQGSEATYESGFVIDKFPISRPNLTFSTLTVSNMSPEDSSIYLCSTRQNTEAFFGQGTRLTVV.

This chain's CDR3 is CASIPSSYNEQFF. CDR3 bases: TGTGCCAGCATACCGAGCTCCTACAATGAGCAGTTCTTC. The chain combines TRBV28 with TRBJ2-1; D not certain. The CDR3 consists of 13 residues. In germline, CDR1 is MDHEN, CDR2 SYDVKM. The ends were cut back, 7 bases at V and 0 bases at J, with 7 bases in the middle.

This clonotype came up many times. V usage is TRBV6-5 and J usage is TRBJ1-5; 7 nucleotides align to TRBD1. This CDR3 is built from 14 residues. V shed 9 bases and J 3 bases; nucleotides not matched to a gene: 8. Germline lookup yields CDR1 MNHEY and CDR2 SVGAGI. CDR3 amino acids: CARELQGNNQPQHF. In DNA form, the CDR3 reads TGTGCCAGGGAGCTACAGGGGAACAATCAGCCCCAGCATTTT.

This clonotype was detected ten times or more. The chain couples TRBV4-2 to TRBJ2-1, with TRBD2 identical over 7 bases. The germline CDR1 and CDR2 sequences are LGHNA and YNFKEQ. The CDR3 contains 16 residues. V shed 8 bases, J shed 0 bases, and the junction held 10 bases outside the gene matches. The CDR3 nucleotides read TGTGCCAGCCAATGGGGGGGAATTAGCTCCTACAATGAGCAGTTCTTC. It codes for CASQWGGISSYNEQFF.

This chain links TRBV5-6 with TRBJ2-3; D may be TRBD2 (5 bases). CDR1 is SGHDT, CDR2 YYEEEE, per germline. The V and J ends lost 4 bases and 4 bases respectively, with 13 bases between them. This CDR3 has 14 amino acids. CDR3 nucleotides: TGTGCCAGCAGCGCCGGACTCGGGGCAGATACGCAGTATTTT. Protein: CASSAGLGADTQYF.

The chain has TRBV9 and TRBJ2-1; possibly TRBD1 or TRBD2 for D (5 bases each). Trimming took 6 bases from V and 0 from J, leaving 13 bases between them. The germline CDR1 and CDR2 sequences are SGDLS and YYNGEE. This CDR3 spans 15 amino acids. The CDR3 DNA sequence: TGTGCCAGCACCCGTTCGGGGCCCTCCTACAATGAGCAGTTCTTC. Protein product: CASTRSGPSYNEQFF. Filled out from reference TRBV9 and TRBJ2-1, the complete variable domain reads DSGVTQTPKHLITATGQRVTLRCSPRSGDLSVYWYQQSLDQGLQFLIQYYNGEERAKGNILERFSAQQFPDLHSELNLSSLELGDSALYFCASTRSGPSYNEQFFGPGTRLTVL.

This clonotype was seen ten or more times. This chain links TRBV4-3 with TRBJ2-5; TRBD2 agrees at 9 bases. The germline CDR1 and CDR2 sequences are LGHNA and YSLEER. The CDR3 contains 15 residues. J was trimmed by 5 bases and V by 1 base; bases with no gene match: 5. The CDR3, as DNA: TGCGCCAGCAGCCAAGTTATAGCGGGGGCGGAGACCCAGTACTTC. Amino acid sequence: CASSQVIAGAETQYF.

The chain combines TRBV3-1 with TRBJ2-4; 11 nucleotides match TRBD1. Germline V gene sequence: CDR1 LGHDT, CDR2 YNNKEL (reference sequence). J was trimmed by 7 bases and V by 5 bases; bases with no gene match: 7. The CDR3 has 15 residues. CDR3 in DNA: TGTGCCAGCAGCAGAGGACAGGGGGCTTCCAACATTCAGTACTTC. This codes for CASSRGQGASNIQYF.

The sample holds a few counts of this clonotype. The V gene is TRBV29-1, the J gene TRBJ2-1, with D uncertain. Germline V gene sequence: CDR1 SQVTM, CDR2 ANQGSEA. There are 12 residues in the CDR3. The ends were cut back, 1 base at V and 15 bases at J, with 16 bases in the middle. Here the CDR3 reads CSVEVQRGVLFF. The CDR3 bases are TGCAGCGTTGAAGTCCAGCGTGGGGTTTTGTTCTTC.

The chain has TRBV5-4 and TRBJ1-1; 7 bases are a match to TRBD1. The germline gives CDR1 SGHNT, CDR2 YYREEE (reference sequence). This CDR3 region has 16 residues. J lost 1 base, V lost 4 bases, and 10 bases had no gene match. The CDR3 loop is CASSPDPDRANTEAFF. The CDR3, as DNA: TGTGCCAGCAGCCCGGACCCCGACAGGGCGAACACTGAAGCTTTCTTT.

This clonotype was counted only a few times. The gene calls are TRBV20-1 and TRBJ1-4, with D uncertain. V was pared by 1 base and J by 0 bases, with 12 bases between. Germline V gives CDR1 DFQATT, CDR2 SNEGSKA (reference sequence). This CDR3 is built from 16 residues. The CDR3: CSARVAGLATNEKLFF. CDR3 bases: TGCAGTGCTAGAGTCGCAGGCCTTGCAACTAATGAAAAACTGTTTTTT.

The CDR3 DNA follows: TGTGCCAGCAGTGCACTGGGGACCCAGTACTTC. This gives the protein CASSALGTQYF. The V call is TRBV28, the J call TRBJ2-5; no clear D. Germline V gene sequence: CDR1 MDHEN, CDR2 SYDVKM. The CDR3 is made up of 11 amino acids. Trimming pared 5 bases from V and 7 bases from J, leaving 8 bases between.

This clonotype was recorded a few times. The chain uses TRBV15 and TRBJ1-1; 7 bases map to TRBD1. CDR1 and CDR2 (germline): LNHNV, YYDKDF (reference sequence). CDR3 size: 14 residues. V lost 3 bases, J lost 11 bases, and 12 bases stayed unmatched. CDR3 amino acids: CATSSQGESGWAFF. CDR3 nucleotides: TGTGCCACCAGCAGCCAGGGGGAAAGTGGCTGGGCTTTCTTT.

This clonotype was detected only a few times. The rearrangement links TRBV24-1 to TRBJ1-2; 8 bases fit TRBD1. Germline CDR1 reads KGHDR; CDR2 reads SFDVKD. V lost 3 bases to trimming and J lost 7 bases; unmatched junction nucleotides: 9. The CDR3 spans 15 residues. This CDR3 reads CATSDRSGTGFGYTF. The DNA of the CDR3 is TGTGCCACCAGTGATCGTTCCGGGACAGGCTTTGGCTACACCTTC.

The rearrangement uses TRBV5-1 and TRBJ2-3; D may be TRBD1 or TRBD2 (5 bases each). Germline V gene sequence: CDR1 SGHRS, CDR2 YFSETQ. CDR3 length: 16 amino acids. V was clipped by 3 bases and J by 0 bases, with 14 bases between them. The CDR3 coding sequence is TGCGCCAGCAGCTCCGAGGGACGCGCCAGCACAGATACGCAGTATTTT. Its translation is CASSSEGRASTDTQYF.

The chain combines TRBV5-6 with TRBJ2-1; D is perhaps TRBD1 or TRBD2 (5 bases each). Trimming took 4 bases from V and 5 from J, leaving 22 bases between them. The CDR3 length is 17 residues. CDR1 is SGHDT and CDR2 is YYEEEE in the germline V gene. The CDR3 here is CASSPSGRTPIHNEQFF. In DNA, the CDR3 is TGTGCCAGCAGCCCATCGGGGCGGACCCCGATCCACAATGAGCAGTTCTTC.

In this sample, this clonotype turned up many times. The CDR3 loop is CASSQGAGRQQETQYF. The CDR3 nucleotides are TGTGCCAGCAGCCAGGGAGCCGGTAGACAGCAAGAGACCCAGTACTTC. The V and J genes are TRBV6-5 and TRBJ2-5; D is perhaps TRBD1 or TRBD2 (5 bases each). CDR1 is MNHEY and CDR2 is SVGAGI in the germline V gene. With 6 bases removed from V and 2 bases from J, the gap between germline ends came to 19 bases. The length of the CDR3 is 16 residues.

This clonotype showed up many times. V gene TRBV12-3 or TRBV12-4 combines with J gene TRBJ1-1; possibly TRBD1 for D (5 bases). The CDR3 is made up of 13 amino acids. With 7 bases removed from V and 1 base from J, the gap between germline ends came to 10 bases. CDR3 bases: TGTGCCAGCACCACGACAGCGAACACTGAAGCTTTCTTT. This translates into CASTTTANTEAFF.

This clonotype occurred a few times. The V and J genes are TRBV15 and TRBJ2-3; D is undetermined. V was trimmed by 0 bases and J by 0 bases, leaving 7 bases between them. Germline loops: CDR1 LNHNV, CDR2 YYDKDF (reference sequence). CDR3 length equals 15 residues. The CDR3 coding sequence is TGTGCCACCAGCAGAGATCGATTGAGCACAGATACGCAGTATTTT. Its protein is CATSRDRLSTDTQYF.

The chain joins TRBV12-3 or TRBV12-4 to TRBJ1-1; 8 bases fit TRBD1. The CDR3 totals 13 residues. V was pared by 4 bases and J by 7 bases, with 5 bases of the junction left unmatched. DNA for the CDR3: TGTGCCAGCAGTTACAGGGGGTTCGGTGAAGCTTTCTTT. It yields the protein CASSYRGFGEAFF.

In its sample, this clonotype was seen a few times. The rearrangement uses TRBV7-2 and TRBJ1-2, with TRBD1 matching 7 bases. CDR3 length equals 15 residues. The ends lost 5 bases at V and 6 bases at J; junction bases unmatched: 12. Germline CDR1 SGHTA, CDR2 FQGNSA. The CDR3 protein is CASSRASITGDGYTF. The CDR3 region has the DNA TGTGCCAGCAGCCGAGCGTCGATCACAGGGGATGGCTACACCTTC.

V usage is TRBV28 and J usage is TRBJ1-5; TRBD1 might be the D (5 bases). This CDR3 has 15 amino acids. Germline values: CDR1 MDHEN, CDR2 SYDVKM. The V end lost 2 bases, the J end lost 5 bases, and 13 bases lay between the germline ends. The CDR3 region has the DNA TGTGCCAGCAGTTTAGGGGGGTTAGTTGATCAGCCCCAGCATTTT. Its translation is CASSLGGLVDQPQHF.

This clonotype was observed a few times. The chain links TRBV5-1 to TRBJ2-7, with D uncertain. Germline values: CDR1 SGHRS, CDR2 YFSETQ. Trimming took off 8 bases at V and 3 bases at J, with 12 bases between the two ends. This CDR3 is 12 amino acids long. CDR3 in amino acids: CASREGRYEQYF. In nucleotides, the CDR3 is TGCGCCAGTAGAGAAGGACGCTACGAGCAGTACTTC.

The rearrangement uses TRBV2 and TRBJ2-7; TRBD2 matches at 13 bases. Trimming cost V 4 bases and J 6 bases; bases outside gene matches: 3. Germline CDR1 and CDR2: SNHLY and FYNNEI. The CDR3 runs 14 residues. CDR3 loop: CASSGTSGRTEQYF. The CDR3 nucleotides are TGTGCCAGCAGTGGGACTAGCGGGAGAACCGAGCAGTACTTC.

This clonotype was recorded a few times. The chain combines TRBV20-1 with TRBJ1-5; 7 nucleotides agree with TRBD1. This CDR3 has 13 residues. The trim removed 4 bases at V and 4 bases at J, leaving 4 bases unmatched. Germline CDR1 reads DFQATT; CDR2 reads SNEGSKA (reference sequence). CDR3 nucleotides: TGCAGTGCTATAAGACAGGGAAATCAGCCCCAGCATTTT. This codes for CSAIRQGNQPQHF.